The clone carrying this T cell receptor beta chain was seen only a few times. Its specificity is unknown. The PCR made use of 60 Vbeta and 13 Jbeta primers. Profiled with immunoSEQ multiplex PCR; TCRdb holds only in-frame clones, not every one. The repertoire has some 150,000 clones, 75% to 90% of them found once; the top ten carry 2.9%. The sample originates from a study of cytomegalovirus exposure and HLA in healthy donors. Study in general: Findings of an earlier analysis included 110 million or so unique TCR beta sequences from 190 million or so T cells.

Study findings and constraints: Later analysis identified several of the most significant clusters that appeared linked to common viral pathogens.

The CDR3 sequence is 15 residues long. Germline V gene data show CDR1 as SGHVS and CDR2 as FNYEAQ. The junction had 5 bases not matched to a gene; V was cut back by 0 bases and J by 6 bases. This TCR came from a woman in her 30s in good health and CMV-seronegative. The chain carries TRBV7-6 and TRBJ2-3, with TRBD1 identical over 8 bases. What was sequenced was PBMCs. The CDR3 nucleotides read TGTGCCAGCAGCTTAGCCGGGACAGGAGGGGATACGCAGTATTTT. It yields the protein CASSLAGTGGDTQYF.